Presented here are 20 T cell receptor beta chains from one specimen sequenced in a study of early T cells in non-severe SARS-CoV-2 infection. Each CDR3 protein is one row after TCRdb ran MiXCR on the 5' RACE reads. The sample records some 49,000 distinct CDR3 sequences, over 3.5% being singletons. The sample taken for sequencing was whole blood. Receptor source: an adult who was a healthcare worker with PCR-confirmed SARS-CoV-2 infection or an uninfected control (not recorded which).

This clonotype has at least ten counts. This chain connects TRBV6-1 to TRBJ1-5; D may be TRBD1 (6 bases). Trimming stripped 7 bases from V and 1 base from J, with 8 bases between. The V gene's germline CDR1 is MNHNS and CDR2 SASEGT. The CDR3 is 13 residues long. CDR3 in amino acids: CASTRGSNQPQHF. The CDR3 DNA reads as TGTGCCAGCACCAGGGGAAGCAATCAGCCCCAGCATTTT.

Many counts were recorded for this clonotype. The J gene is TRBJ2-5, the V gene TRBV29-1; D not certain. Germline assignment: CDR1 SQVTM and CDR2 ANQGSEA. The V end was cut by 3 bases, the J end by 5 bases, with 1 base between. The CDR3 totals 9 residues. CDR3 coding DNA: TGCAGCGTTGAGGAGACCCAGTACTTC. Its protein product is CSVEETQYF.

This clonotype showed up just a few times. This chain joins TRBV20-1 and TRBJ2-1, with 10 bases lining up with TRBD2. The junction had 3 bases not matched to a gene; V was cut back by 2 bases and J by 5 bases. The CDR3 is made up of 14 amino acids. Germline CDR1 and CDR2: DFQATT and SNEGSKA (reference sequence). As DNA, the CDR3 is TGCAGTGCTAGACTAGCGGGAGAAGACAATGAGCAGTTCTTC. Amino acid sequence: CSARLAGEDNEQFF.

The chain links TRBV7-3 to TRBJ2-7; D may be TRBD2 (6 bases). Germline lookup yields CDR1 SGHTA and CDR2 FQGTGA. Trimming shortened V by 5 bases and J by 3 bases, and 17 bases separated the two germline ends. This CDR3 comprises 15 residues. The CDR3 loop reads CASSLHRTGVYEQYF. The DNA of the CDR3 is TGTGCCAGCAGCCTCCATAGGACGGGGGTCTACGAGCAGTACTTC.

This clonotype was seen ten or more times. V and J are TRBV5-1 and TRBJ2-1; 9 positions agree with TRBD2. The CDR3 covers 14 residues. CDR1 is SGHRS and CDR2 is YFSETQ in the germline V gene. Unmatched junction bases numbered 2, after V lost 4 bases and J lost 3 bases. In DNA, the CDR3 is TGCGCCAGCAGCGCGGGAGGGGGCTACAATGAGCAGTTCTTC. Protein: CASSAGGGYNEQFF.

This clonotype was observed many times. This chain joins TRBV6-6 and TRBJ2-3, with 7 bases matching TRBD1. V trimming: 6 bases; J trimming: 1 base; junction bases outside the gene matches: 4. CDR1 and CDR2 from the germline V gene are MNHNY and SVGAGI (reference sequence). The CDR3 is 14 residues long. CDR3 nucleotides: TGTGCCAGCAGCTCCGGGACAGGCACAGATACGCAGTATTTT. Its protein is CASSSGTGTDTQYF.

This clonotype was seen many times. CDR3 in amino acids: CATSLSFGELFF. CDR3 DNA: TGTGCCACCAGTTTGTCCTTCGGGGAGCTGTTTTTT. The genes are TRBV24-1 and TRBJ2-2; D is ambiguous. Per the germline V gene, CDR1 is KGHDR and CDR2 is SFDVKD. The CDR3 consists of 12 residues. The V end was cut by 6 bases, the J end by 7 bases, with 8 bases between.

The sample holds a few counts of this clonotype. The J gene is TRBJ2-4, the V gene TRBV30; no firm D call. This CDR3 spans 13 amino acids. The germline V and J ends were trimmed by 3 bases and 0 bases, with 6 bases remaining between them. The germline V gene encodes CDR1 GTSNPN and CDR2 SVGIG (reference sequence). The CDR3 reads CAWRTVAKNIQYF. For the CDR3, the DNA is TGTGCCTGGAGGACTGTAGCCAAAAACATTCAGTACTTC.

The chain uses TRBV20-1 and TRBJ2-1, with D perhaps matching TRBD2 (6 bases). V was trimmed by 5 bases and J by 8 bases, leaving 19 bases between them. CDR3 length: 14 amino acids. Germline loops: CDR1 DFQATT, CDR2 SNEGSKA (reference sequence). The CDR3: CSARDSRSFDEQFF. The CDR3 DNA reads TGCAGTGCTCGGGACTCCCGGTCATTCGATGAGCAGTTCTTC.

This clonotype was observed at least ten times. The rearrangement links TRBV6-6 to TRBJ2-3; tentatively, D is TRBD2 (6 bases). Germline CDR1 and CDR2: MNHNY and SVGAGI (reference sequence). This CDR3 comprises 13 residues. Trimming removed 2 bases at V and 5 bases at J, with 8 bases between. The CDR3 sequence: CASSYRREDTQYF. CDR3 DNA sequence: TGTGCCAGCAGTTACAGGAGGGAAGATACGCAGTATTTT.

This clonotype was seen just once. This chain connects TRBV10-2 to TRBJ2-3; possibly TRBD1 or TRBD2 for D (5 bases each). Trimming took off 6 bases at V and 4 bases at J, with 17 bases between the two ends. CDR1 and CDR2 (germline): WSHSY, SAAADI. The CDR3 contains 15 residues. This chain's CDR3 is CASRETRWGSDTQYF. CDR3 sequence (DNA): TGCGCCAGCAGGGAGACCCGCTGGGGGTCAGATACGCAGTATTTT.

This clonotype has at least ten counts. The chain has TRBV19 and TRBJ2-2; D is possibly TRBD2 (5 bases). The CDR3 totals 16 residues. Trimming pared 3 bases from V and 3 bases from J, leaving 14 bases between. The germline V gene encodes CDR1 LNHDA and CDR2 SQIVND (reference sequence). CDR3 residues: CASSMLSRTYTGELFF. CDR3 coding DNA: TGTGCCAGTAGTATGTTAAGTCGGACTTACACCGGGGAGCTGTTTTTT.

This clonotype was seen ten or more times. This chain joins TRBV7-2 and TRBJ2-3; 11 nucleotides agree with TRBD2. This CDR3 spans 14 amino acids. The junction had 3 bases not matched to a gene; V was cut back by 7 bases and J by 3 bases. Germline CDR1 is SGHTA and CDR2 is FQGNSA. The CDR3 protein is CASKRLAGTDTQYF. Written as DNA, the CDR3 is TGTGCCAGCAAGAGACTAGCGGGAACAGATACGCAGTATTTT.

The chain combines TRBV2 with TRBJ2-3; D call uncertain. Germline CDR1 is SNHLY and CDR2 is FYNNEI. V was cut by 5 bases and J by 2 bases, with 14 bases left in between. The CDR3 length is 15 residues. The CDR3 loop reads CASSYDQELTDTQYF. DNA for the CDR3: TGTGCCAGCAGTTATGACCAAGAACTCACAGATACGCAGTATTTT.

This clonotype showed up many times. The chain couples TRBV29-1 to TRBJ2-3; 10 positions match TRBD2. Germline V gives CDR1 SQVTM, CDR2 ANQGSEA. The CDR3 is made up of 15 amino acids. V lost 3 bases to trimming and J lost 2 bases; unmatched junction nucleotides: 5. CDR3 in DNA: TGCAGCGTTGAGGAAGCGGGGGGGCCCACAGATACGCAGTATTTT. The encoded protein is CSVEEAGGPTDTQYF.

This clonotype was observed many times. This chain joins TRBV7-3 and TRBJ2-7; the D gene is possibly TRBD1 (6 bases). The CDR3 runs 13 residues. CDR1 and CDR2 from the germline V gene are SGHTA and FQGTGA. Trimming removed 4 bases from V and 3 bases from J, with 10 bases in between. CDR3 in amino acids: CASSSNRDYEQYF. Here the CDR3 DNA reads TGTGCCAGCAGCTCCAACAGGGACTACGAGCAGTACTTC.

This clonotype showed up many times. The chain recombines TRBV11-2 with TRBJ2-7, with D unclear. Trimming removed 1 base at V and 4 bases at J, with 11 bases between. Germline V gives CDR1 SGHAT, CDR2 FQNNGV. The CDR3 runs 14 residues. The CDR3 DNA is TGTGCCAGCAGCTTAGTTGGGGAAGTTTACGAGCAGTACTTC. It encodes CASSLVGEVYEQYF.

The sample holds many counts of this clonotype. J is TRBJ2-7 and V is TRBV18; D gene uncertain. The CDR3 sequence is 11 residues long. Trimming took 2 bases from V and 10 from J, leaving 9 bases between them. The germline V gene encodes CDR1 KGHSH and CDR2 LQKENI. The CDR3 is CASSPGRDQYF. The DNA for the CDR3 is TGTGCCAGCTCACCAGGAAGGGATCAGTACTTC.

This sequence joins TRBV2 and TRBJ2-7; D possibly uses TRBD1 or TRBD2 (6 bases each). The CDR3 loop spans 12 amino acids. Germline V gene data show CDR1 as SNHLY and CDR2 as FYNNEI. Trimming pared 7 bases from V and 3 bases from J, leaving 10 bases between. The CDR3 DNA follows: TGTGCCAGCAAGGAGGGGGGCTACGAGCAGTACTTC. Protein product: CASKEGGYEQYF.

This clonotype has a count of ten or more. J is TRBJ2-5 and V is TRBV5-4; tentative D call: TRBD2 (5 bases). V lost 3 bases to trimming and J lost 3 bases, with 9 bases between them. CDR1 is SGHNT and CDR2 is YYREEE in the germline V gene (reference sequence). This CDR3 contains 13 residues. The CDR3 DNA follows: TGTGCCAGCAGCTCCCGGGGTGAAGAGACCCAGTACTTC. This codes for CASSSRGEETQYF.